The 17 T cell receptor beta chains below come from one sample, sequenced in a study of shared clonotypes between healthy human individuals. Data came from immunoSEQ multiplex PCR; TCRdb stores just in-frame clones and leaves some out. The sample lists 2 million to 3 million clones; roughly 93% were seen once. The specimen sequenced was naive CD4+ T cells from PBMCs. Subset here: CD45RA+ positively selected. These receptors originate from a young man in good health. Some clones in this sample may be carry-over from other donors' samples.

The rearrangement joins TRBV28 to TRBJ2-7, with D possibly TRBD2 on 5 matching bases. This CDR3 comprises 13 residues. V was clipped by 8 bases and J by 0 bases, with 11 bases between them. The germline CDR1 and CDR2 sequences are MDHEN and SYDVKM. The CDR3 loop reads CASRKGSSYEQYF. CDR3 nucleotide sequence: TGTGCCAGCCGTAAAGGGAGCTCCTACGAGCAGTACTTC.

This chain joins TRBV11-2 and TRBJ2-5; D may match TRBD1 or TRBD2 (5 bases each). The germline V gene encodes CDR1 SGHAT and CDR2 FQNNGV. With 5 bases removed from V and 5 bases from J, the gap between germline ends came to 12 bases. The CDR3 is 13 residues long. The CDR3, as DNA: TGTGCCAGCAGCATACCGGGGCCCGAGACCCAGTACTTC. Protein product: CASSIPGPETQYF.

The rearrangement links TRBV6-1 to TRBJ2-4; D is perhaps TRBD2 (6 bases). This CDR3 contains 13 residues. The germline CDR1 and CDR2 sequences are MNHNS and SASEGT. V was pared by 1 base and J by 8 bases, with 9 bases between. For the CDR3, the DNA is TGTGCCAGCAGTGAAGTAGCGGTGGACATTCAGTACTTC. Protein: CASSEVAVDIQYF.

V and J are TRBV29-1 and TRBJ1-1; 8 bases are shared with TRBD1. The ends lost 6 bases at V and 6 bases at J; junction bases unmatched: 6. Germline CDR1 SQVTM, CDR2 ANQGSEA. CDR3 size: 12 residues. CDR3 in amino acids: CSVWTGWPEAFF. In DNA, the CDR3 is TGCAGCGTCTGGACAGGGTGGCCTGAAGCTTTCTTT.

This clone was recorded a few times. The rearrangement uses TRBV29-1 and TRBJ1-4; TRBD1 matches 8 bases. V shed 5 bases, J shed 6 bases, and the junction held 5 bases outside the gene matches. Germline loops: CDR1 SQVTM, CDR2 ANQGSEA. This CDR3 is 13 amino acids long. This CDR3 is CSVLGQGDEKLFF. The CDR3 region has the DNA TGCAGCGTTCTCGGACAGGGCGATGAAAAACTGTTTTTT.

The rearrangement links TRBV5-1 to TRBJ2-4; D remains unclear. The CDR3 length is 14 residues. Trimming shortened V by 2 bases and J by 0 bases, and 6 bases separated the two germline ends. Germline V gives CDR1 SGHRS, CDR2 YFSETQ. DNA for the CDR3: TGCGCCAGCAGCTTTAGTCCAGCCAAAAACATTCAGTACTTC. This translates into CASSFSPAKNIQYF.

This clone was observed a single time. The V and J genes are TRBV7-9 and TRBJ2-6, with D possibly TRBD1 on 5 matching bases. The CDR3 spans 16 residues. The V end was cut by 5 bases, the J end by 0 bases, with 11 bases between. Germline V gene sequence: CDR1 SEHNR, CDR2 FQNEAQ (reference sequence). The CDR3 region has the DNA TGTGCCAGCAGCCAACCCCAGGGCTCTGGGGCCAACGTCCTGACTTTC. The encoded protein is CASSQPQGSGANVLTF.

This clone was found once. V usage is TRBV6-5 and J usage is TRBJ2-3; TRBD2 is a possible D gene (6 bases). Germline CDR1 is MNHEY and CDR2 is SVGAGI. The CDR3 has 15 residues. V was cut by 7 bases and J by 4 bases, with 18 bases left in between. The CDR3 reads CASTPRGGNADTQYF. The CDR3 coding sequence is TGTGCCAGCACCCCCCGGGGCGGGAATGCAGATACGCAGTATTTT.

On this clone itself: The identical CDR3 is also encoded by other nucleotide sequences in the sample. The gene calls are TRBV7-3 and TRBJ2-1, with D perhaps matching TRBD2 (6 bases). The CDR3 loop spans 15 amino acids. Per the germline V gene, CDR1 is SGHTA and CDR2 is FQGTGA. Trimming took 5 bases from V and 0 from J, leaving 11 bases between them. CDR3 bases: TGTGCCAGCAGCCCGCGGGGAAGCTCCTACAATGAGCAGTTCTTC. Translated: CASSPRGSSYNEQFF.

The chain carries TRBV9 and TRBJ2-1; 8 nucleotides agree with TRBD2. The J segment lost 0 bases and the V segment lost 0 bases, leaving 17 bases of the junction unmatched. This CDR3 has 21 amino acids. From germline, CDR1 is SGDLS and CDR2 YYNGEE. As DNA, the CDR3 is TGTGCCAGCAGCGTAGTGTCGGGGGGGACGAGTGGCGATAGCTCCTACAATGAGCAGTTCTTC. It translates to CASSVVSGGTSGDSSYNEQFF.

The gene calls are TRBV30 and TRBJ2-7; D possibly corresponds to TRBD2 (6 bases). This CDR3 is built from 14 residues. Per the germline V gene, CDR1 is GTSNPN and CDR2 is SVGIG (reference sequence). The CDR3 DNA reads TGTGCGACCGTTCGGGGGTTGGCTTTCGGCGAGCAGTACTTC. Residues: CATVRGLAFGEQYF.

The V and J genes are TRBV15 and TRBJ1-2; D is uncertain. The CDR3 sequence is 14 residues long. CDR1 is LNHNV, CDR2 YYDKDF, per germline (reference sequence). The V end lost 4 bases, the J end lost 0 bases, and 9 bases lay between the germline ends. The CDR3 DNA is TGTGCCACCAGCACAAAGACCTCTAACTATGGCTACACCTTC. Residues: CATSTKTSNYGYTF.

The gene calls are TRBV4-2 and TRBJ1-1, with a possible D match to TRBD1 (6 bases). Per germline, CDR1 LGHNA and CDR2 YNFKEQ. Trimming cost V 3 bases and J 6 bases, with 20 bases left between them. The CDR3 covers 16 residues. The DNA for the CDR3 is TGTGCCAGCAGCCACCCTCGGGACACTGCTTCCCCTGAAGCTTTCTTT. Translation: CASSHPRDTASPEAFF.

Written as DNA, the CDR3 is TGTGCCACCAGCAGGCCTCAGACGAAGCTGTTTTTT. Its protein is CATSRPQTKLFF. The V gene is TRBV15, the J gene TRBJ2-2; D unresolved. The germline V gene encodes CDR1 LNHNV and CDR2 YYDKDF (reference sequence). There are 12 residues in the CDR3. Trimming stripped 3 bases from V and 12 bases from J, with 11 bases between. Supplemented by reference TRBV15 and TRBJ2-2, the full variable domain reads DAMVIQNPRYQVTQFGKPVTLSCSQTLNHNVMYWYQQKSSQAPKLLFHYYDKDFNNEADTPDNFQSRRPNTSFCFLDIRSPGLGDTAMYLCATSRPQTKLFFGEGSRLTVL.

As regards this clone: Other DNA sequences within the sample encode an identical CDR3. This chain connects TRBV5-1 to TRBJ2-5; D ambiguous. Between the trimmed V and J ends, which lost 0 bases and 4 bases, there was a span of 4 bases. CDR1 SGHRS and CDR2 YFSETQ come from the germline V gene. This CDR3 is built from 12 residues. CDR3 bases: TGCGCCAGCAGCTTGGACCGAGAGACCCAGTACTTC. This encodes CASSLDRETQYF.

The chain joins TRBV6-6 to TRBJ1-1; TRBD1 matches 7 bases. With 7 bases clipped from V and 4 bases from J, the junction kept 12 bases outside the gene matches. This CDR3 contains 15 residues. Germline V gene lookup returns CDR1 MNHNY and CDR2 SVGAGI (reference sequence). In DNA, the CDR3 is TGTGCCAGCATTCCCACAGGGGCGATTAGCACTGAAGCTTTCTTT. As protein: CASIPTGAISTEAFF.

The gene calls are TRBV29-1 and TRBJ1-1, with TRBD1 identical over 9 bases. CDR3 length equals 13 residues. From germline, CDR1 is SQVTM and CDR2 ANQGSEA. V gave up 3 bases and J gave up 3 bases; unmatched junction bases: 2. The CDR3 loop is CSVDRQGDTEAFF. In DNA form, the CDR3 reads TGCAGCGTTGATAGACAGGGGGACACTGAAGCTTTCTTT.